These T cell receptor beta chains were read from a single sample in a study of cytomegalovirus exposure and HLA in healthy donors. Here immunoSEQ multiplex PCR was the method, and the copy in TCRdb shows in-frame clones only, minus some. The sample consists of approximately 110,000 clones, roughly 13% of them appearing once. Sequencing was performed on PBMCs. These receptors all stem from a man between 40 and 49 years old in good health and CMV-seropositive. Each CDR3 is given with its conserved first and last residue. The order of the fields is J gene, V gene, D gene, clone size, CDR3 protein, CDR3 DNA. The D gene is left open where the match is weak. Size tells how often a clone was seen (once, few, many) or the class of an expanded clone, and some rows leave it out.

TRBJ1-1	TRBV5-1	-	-	CASSLGGAEGNTEAFF	TGCGCCAGCAGCTTGGGAGGGGCGGAGGGGAACACTGAAGCTTTCTTT
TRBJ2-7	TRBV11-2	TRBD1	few	CASSEFWDRAGSSYEQYF	TGTGCCAGCAGCGAATTCTGGGACAGGGCTGGGTCCTCCTACGAGCAGTACTTC
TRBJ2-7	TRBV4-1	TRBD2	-	CASSRTSGSYEQYF	TGCGCCAGCAGCCGGACTAGCGGGAGCTACGAGCAGTACTTC
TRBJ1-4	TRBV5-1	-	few	CASSLGAGNEKLFF	TGCGCCAGCAGCTTGGGAGCAGGGAATGAAAAACTGTTTTTT
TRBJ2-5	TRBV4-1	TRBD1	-	CASSQVLGQGPGTRVGETQYF	TGCGCCAGCAGCCAAGTCCTGGGACAGGGTCCCGGGACACGGGTGGGAGAGACCCAGTACTTC
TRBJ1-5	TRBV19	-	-	CASSNFKDSNQPQHF	TGTGCCAGTAGTAACTTCAAAGATAGCAATCAGCCCCAGCATTTT
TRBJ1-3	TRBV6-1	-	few	CATERGYSGNTIYF	TGTGCCACAGAGAGAGGATACTCTGGAAACACCATATATTTT
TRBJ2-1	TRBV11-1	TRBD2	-	CASSLAGREEQFF	TGTGCCAGCAGCCTAGCGGGCCGAGAGGAGCAGTTCTTC
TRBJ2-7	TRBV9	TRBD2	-	CASSGSGAPYEQYF	TGTGCCAGCAGCGGAAGCGGGGCCCCCTACGAGCAGTACTTC
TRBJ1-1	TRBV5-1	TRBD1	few	CASSLTGGGTEAFF	TGCGCCAGCAGCTTGACAGGGGGCGGGACTGAAGCTTTCTTT
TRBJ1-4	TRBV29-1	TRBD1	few	CSVGRQGTRNEKLFF	TGCAGCGTTGGCAGACAGGGAACGCGGAATGAAAAACTGTTTTTT
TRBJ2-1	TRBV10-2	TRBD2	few	CASRNAGGPSNEQFF	TGCGCCAGCAGGAATGCGGGAGGGCCAAGTAATGAGCAGTTCTTC
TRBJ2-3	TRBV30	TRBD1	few	CAIVQGADTQYF	TGTGCCATCGTTCAGGGGGCAGATACGCAGTATTTT
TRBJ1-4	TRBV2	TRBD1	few	CATQGGRYEKLFF	TGTGCCACCCAGGGGGGAAGGTATGAAAAACTGTTTTTT
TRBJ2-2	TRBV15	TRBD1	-	CATSARTGHTGELFF	TGTGCCACCAGCGCCCGGACAGGACACACCGGGGAGCTGTTTTTT
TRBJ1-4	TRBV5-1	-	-	CASSQNPSTNEKLFF	TGCGCCAGCAGCCAAAATCCATCAACTAATGAAAAACTGTTTTTT
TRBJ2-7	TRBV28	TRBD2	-	CARSPPGLEAFMDEPYF	TGTGCCAGAAGTCCACCGGGACTAGAGGCTTTCATGGACGAGCCGTACTTC
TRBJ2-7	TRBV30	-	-	CAWSVRGEQYF	TGTGCCTGGAGTGTACGGGGCGAGCAGTACTTC
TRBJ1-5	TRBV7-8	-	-	CASSLNPGNQPQHF	TGTGCCAGCAGCTTGAACCCAGGCAATCAGCCCCAGCATTTT
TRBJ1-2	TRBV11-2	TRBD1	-	CASSSYRGRGYGYTF	TGTGCCAGCAGCTCATACAGGGGGCGGGGGTATGGCTACACCTTC
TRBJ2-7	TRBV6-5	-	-	CASSLRDIGYVQYF	TGTGCCAGCAGTCTCCGGGACATAGGGTATGTGCAGTACTTC